This is a list of T cell receptor beta chains from one sample in a study of T cell responses to AZD1222 COVID-19 vaccine. Assay: immunoSEQ multiplex PCR; the TCRdb copy retains only in-frame clones and omits some. This table holds more than 100,000 clones, roughly 90% found once. The sequencing used peripheral blood, collected on day 0 of AZD1222 vaccination. These receptors all stem from an adult in good health. CDR3s leave out the opening cysteine and the closing phenylalanine or tryptophan.

j_call	v_call	cdr3_aa
TRBJ2-2	TRBV6-5	ASSYRTGMNTGELF
TRBJ1-2	TRBV7-6	ASSLGSSTTGGNGYT
TRBJ2-3	TRBV7-8	ASTSTDRRYTSTDTQY
TRBJ2-2	TRBV5-1	ASSLTGPTGELF
TRBJ1-1	TRBV19	ASSIPTGNTEAF
TRBJ1-3	TRBV5-1	ASAAGLISGNTIY
TRBJ1-1	TRBV18	ASSPLQDTEAF
TRBJ2-5	TRBV5-1	ASSLGGAGQKTQY
TRBJ2-1	TRBV6-5	ASSYSPLSSYNEQF
TRBJ1-5	TRBV2	ASRQTGNQPQH
TRBJ1-2	TRBV5-1	ASSFSSNRDSYGYT
TRBJ1-1	TRBV25-1	ASSLRSQVNTEAF
TRBJ1-6	TRBV7-3	ASRSGTVNSPLH
TRBJ2-1	TRBV25-1	ASSEPLAGSYNEQF
TRBJ1-5	TRBV6-2/TRBV6-3	ASSWGDRGSQPQH
TRBJ1-2	TRBV13	ASSSLQGKEYGYT
TRBJ2-4	TRBV4-2	ASSPKGDRVAKNIQY
TRBJ1-1	TRBV19	ASRWGTYTEAF
TRBJ1-6	TRBV19	ASSIVGQAYNSPLH
TRBJ1-2	TRBV20-1	SASSTGTNYGYT
TRBJ1-3	TRBV7-9	ASSSQGNTIY
TRBJ2-7	TRBV6-5	ASSSLGLNSYEQY
TRBJ1-4	TRBV7-2	ASSPRGPTNEKLF
TRBJ2-3	TRBV9	ASSVAGPGTDTQY
TRBJ1-5	TRBV27	ASSLNRGVQPQH
TRBJ2-2	TRBV10-2	ASSTTGGLVIGELF
TRBJ2-3	TRBV10-2	ASTLAGGQY
TRBJ2-1	TRBV6-4	ASSDSVSGGKNEQF
TRBJ1-1	TRBV29-1	SVDSTEAF
TRBJ1-1	TRBV5-1	ASSLEAATMNTEAF
TRBJ2-5	TRBV7-2	ASSFKETQY
TRBJ2-5	TRBV6-1	ASSEAQGQETQY
TRBJ2-3	TRBV6-6	ASSYGRDTQY
TRBJ2-5	TRBV5-1	ASSSRTARAETQY
TRBJ1-1	TRBV6-5	ASGWNTEAF
TRBJ1-1	TRBV7-8	ASSLAQGQVEAF
TRBJ2-7	TRBV14	ASSLGQGYEQY
TRBJ2-3	TRBV18	ASSLQRGTTDTQY
TRBJ2-3	TRBV20-1	SATFTDTQY
TRBJ2-3	TRBV10-3	AISGAGVDTQY
TRBJ1-1	TRBV16	ASSPFSSTGEAF
TRBJ2-1	TRBV14	ASSLQVAGYYNEQF
TRBJ1-2	TRBV27	ASSLSKNRDRTLYGYT
TRBJ1-2	TRBV3-1/TRBV3-2	ASSPQPGLTGGYT
TRBJ2-1	TRBV4-1	ASSQGSNNEQF
TRBJ1-5	TRBV9	ASSALDYVGQPQH
TRBJ1-4	TRBV5-1	ASSLNLANEKLF
TRBJ2-1	TRBV5-6	ASSSKRGAVSEQF
TRBJ1-1	TRBV6-5	ASSSHSGQGAAAF
TRBJ1-2	TRBV6-5	ASSPGTGRYGYT
TRBJ1-2	TRBV11-2	ASSLIVAGNGYT
TRBJ2-2	TRBV7-2	AEGGQGTNTGELF
TRBJ1-1	TRBV7-9	ASSPRGGANTEAF
TRBJ1-4	TRBV18	ASSPDRAVGEKLF
TRBJ2-4	TRBV11-2	ASSHIQGPAKNIQY
TRBJ1-2	TRBV6-4	ASSEGQEAIYGYT
TRBJ1-2	TRBV6-5	ASSSQGANGYT
TRBJ1-2	TRBV5-6	ASSPGLSYGYT
TRBJ2-2	TRBV7-2	ASSLLGTGGTGELF